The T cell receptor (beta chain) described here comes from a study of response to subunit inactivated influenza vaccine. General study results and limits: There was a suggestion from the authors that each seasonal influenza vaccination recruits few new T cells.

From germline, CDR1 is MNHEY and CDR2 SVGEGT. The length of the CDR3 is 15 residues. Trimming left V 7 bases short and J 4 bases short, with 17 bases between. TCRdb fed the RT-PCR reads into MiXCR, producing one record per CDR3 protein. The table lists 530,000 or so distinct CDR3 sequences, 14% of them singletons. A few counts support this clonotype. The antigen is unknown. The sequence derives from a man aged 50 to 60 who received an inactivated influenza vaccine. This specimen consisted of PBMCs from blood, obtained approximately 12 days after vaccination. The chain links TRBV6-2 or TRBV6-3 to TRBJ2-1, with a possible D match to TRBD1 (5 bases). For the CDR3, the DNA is TGTGCCAGCATAAGCGACAGACGTTTTTACAATGAGCAGTTCTTC. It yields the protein CASISDRRFYNEQFF.